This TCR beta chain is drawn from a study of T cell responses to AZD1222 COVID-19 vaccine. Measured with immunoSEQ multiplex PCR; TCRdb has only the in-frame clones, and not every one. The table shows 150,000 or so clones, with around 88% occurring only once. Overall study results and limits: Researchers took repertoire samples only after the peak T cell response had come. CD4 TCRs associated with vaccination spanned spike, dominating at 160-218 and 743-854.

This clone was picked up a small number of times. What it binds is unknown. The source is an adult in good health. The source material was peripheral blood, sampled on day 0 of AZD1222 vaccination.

DNA of the CDR3: TGTGCCAGCAGCTTAGGTGGGTCGGCGCAGGGCTACACCTTC. Amino acid sequence: CASSLGGSAQGYTF. The chain joins TRBV7-2 to TRBJ1-2; D gene ambiguous. The V gene's germline CDR1 is SGHTA and CDR2 FQGNSA. The ends were cut back, 1 base at V and 8 bases at J, with 14 bases in the middle. This CDR3 spans 14 amino acids.